The text below deals with one T cell receptor (beta chain). Its antigen remains unknown. The identical CDR3 is also encoded by other nucleotide sequences in the sample. In the source study's methods: For the immunoSEQ data, sequences were junction-only without quality scores, so filtering differed. Generated by immunoSEQ multiplex PCR, the TCRdb table keeps only in-frame clones and is missing some. The V and J calls and clone size come from that table; D and trimming were worked out from the DNA. The sample holds about 2 million clones; approximately 95% are singletons and the top ten take 0.9% to 1.5%. This sample was included in a study of shared clonotypes between healthy human individuals. The study's findings and limits: Clonotype sharing across donors was expected to vary with sequencing depth.

CD8 cells classed as naive were CD45RO-negative and positively selected for CCR7, excluding terminally differentiated effector memory CD45RA+ cells. This CDR3 region has 14 residues. V lost 3 bases, J lost 2 bases, and 0 bases stayed unmatched. Germline V CDR1 and CDR2: LNHNV, YYDKDF (reference sequence). The sequencing input was naive CD8+ T cells sorted from blood. This TCR was recovered from a man aged 18 to 35 in good health. The chain links TRBV15 to TRBJ1-5; 8 positions match TRBD1. This CDR3 reads CATSRTGGNQPQHF. As DNA, the CDR3 is TGTGCCACCAGCAGGACAGGGGGCAATCAGCCCCAGCATTTT.